The clone carrying this T cell receptor beta chain was observed a few times. Its antigen is currently unknown. Study-level findings and limits: Tumor Treg TCRs overlapped most with tumor naive CD4+ cells.

Constant-region reverse primers amplified full-length variable regions, followed by semi-nested Nested Universal Primer A PCR. TCRdb recomputed calls from the 5' RACE reads with MiXCR, one row per CDR3 protein. The sample carries about 47,000 distinct CDR3 sequences, about 28% recorded once. The ends lost 6 bases at V and 9 bases at J; junction bases unmatched: 10. CDR3 length equals 13 residues. The sequencing input was naive CD4+ T cells sorted from blood. Stated subset: naive CD4+ T cells, CD4+CD45RA+CD25-. The chain has TRBV12-3 or TRBV12-4 and TRBJ2-5, with 7 positions matching TRBD1. The TCR sequence derives from a female donor with breast cancer. In DNA form, the CDR3 reads TGTGCCAGCAGCTTTGACAGGGTTGAGTCCCAGTACTTC. Residues: CASSFDRVESQYF.